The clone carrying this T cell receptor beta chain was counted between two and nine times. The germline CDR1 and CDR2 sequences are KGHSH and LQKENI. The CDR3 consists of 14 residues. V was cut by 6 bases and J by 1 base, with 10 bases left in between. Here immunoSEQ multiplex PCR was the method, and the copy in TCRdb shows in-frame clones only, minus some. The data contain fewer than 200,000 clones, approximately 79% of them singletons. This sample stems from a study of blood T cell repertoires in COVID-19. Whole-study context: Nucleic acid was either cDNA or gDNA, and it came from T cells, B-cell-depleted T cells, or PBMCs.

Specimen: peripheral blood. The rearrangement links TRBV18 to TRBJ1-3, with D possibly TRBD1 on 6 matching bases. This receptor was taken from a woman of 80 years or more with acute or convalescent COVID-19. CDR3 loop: CASSEQGSGNTIYF. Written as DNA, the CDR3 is TGTGCCAGCTCCGAGCAGGGGTCTGGAAACACCATATATTTT.